What follows describes a single T cell receptor (beta chain). Its antigen is not known. The record originates from a study of OX40 agonist ivuxolimab in advanced cancers. Study context: The study enrolled dose-escalation patients with hepatocellular carcinoma, melanoma, renal cell or head and neck cancer.

General observations from the study: Expanded clones tended on average to be more numerous among CD8+ T cells than CD4+.

The method was immunoSEQ multiplex PCR; TCRdb's version includes in-frame clones alone and lacks a portion of them. The sample holds more than 50,000 clones, roughly 88% seen once. V trimming: 1 base; J trimming: 7 bases; junction bases outside the gene matches: 9. The CDR3 runs 15 residues. Germline V gene lookup returns CDR1 SGHAT and CDR2 FQNNGV. The sequence derives from an adult with an advanced solid tumor such as melanoma, head and neck, liver or kidney cancer. The chain employs TRBV11-2 and TRBJ1-1; 7 bases are a match to TRBD1. Sample: CD4+ or CD8+ T cells sorted from blood, taken in a trial of the OX40 agonist ivuxolimab. In nucleotides, the CDR3 is TGTGCCAGCAGCTTAGCGGACAGGACCCTTGTTGAAGCTTTCTTT. Translated, it gives CASSLADRTLVEAFF. The entire variable domain, with the rest obtained from reference TRBV11-2 and TRBJ1-1, is as follows: EAGVAQSPRYKIIEKRQSVAFWCNPISGHATLYWYQQILGQGPKLLIQFQNNGVVDDSQLPKDRFSAERLKGVDSTLKIQPAKLEDSAVYLCASSLADRTLVEAFFGQGTRLTVV.